A single TCR beta chain is shown here with its context. The germline V gene has CDR1 SGHAT and CDR2 FQNNGV. V was clipped by 0 bases and J by 12 bases, with 3 bases between them. The length of the CDR3 is 10 residues. This specimen belongs to a study of cytomegalovirus exposure and HLA in healthy donors. PCR was performed using 60 Vbeta and 13 Jbeta primers. The assay was immunoSEQ multiplex PCR, and TCRdb's table has in-frame clones only and misses some. The sample has over 85,000 clones, around 78% seen once. The sequence derives from a man in his thirties or forties in good health and CMV-seronegative. The sequencing sample was made of PBMCs. The chain joins TRBV11-2 to TRBJ2-1; no firm D call. The DNA for the CDR3 is TGTGCCAGCAGCTTAGATATGCAGTTCTTC. It specifies CASSLDMQFF.